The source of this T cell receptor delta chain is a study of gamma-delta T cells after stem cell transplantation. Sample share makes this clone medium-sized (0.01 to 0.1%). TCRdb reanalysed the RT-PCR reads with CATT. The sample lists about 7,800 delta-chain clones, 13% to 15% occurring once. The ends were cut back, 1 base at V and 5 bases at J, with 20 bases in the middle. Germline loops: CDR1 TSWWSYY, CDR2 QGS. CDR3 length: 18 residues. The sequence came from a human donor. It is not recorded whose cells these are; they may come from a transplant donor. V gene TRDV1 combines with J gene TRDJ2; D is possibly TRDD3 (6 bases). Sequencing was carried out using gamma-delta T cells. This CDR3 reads CALGERNGAYGDTAQLFF. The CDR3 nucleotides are TGTGCTCTTGGGGAACGTAACGGCGCCTACGGGGATACAGCACAACTCTTCTTT.